This T cell receptor beta chain originates from a study of vaccination and CD4 T cells after COVID-19. About the study: Researchers treated cells with overlapping spike peptides taken from SARS-CoV-2, HCoV-NL63, HCoV-OC43 and HCoV-229E.

Turning to this clonotype: Its antigen is unknown.

Germline trimming cut 7 bases from V and 6 bases from J; bases unmatched to any gene: 12. The CDR3 is 15 amino acids. An Oncomine TCR Beta short-read assay was used to sequence the DNA from cultured CD4+ T cells. DNA came from CD4+ T cells after culture. MiXCR was run by TCRdb on the PCR reads, yielding one entry per CDR3 protein. This table has thousands of distinct CDR3 sequences, about 28% appearing once. Treatment defined: approximately 10-day PBMC culture with coronavirus spike peptide pools or control peptides (ViraFEST assay). One should note that the unexposed donor's CD4+ T cells were collected before the COVID-19 pandemic (2011-2018). Antigen-specific T cells were expanded with peptide pools by ViraFEST, and TCRs were then sequenced. Both SARS-CoV-2 S/N and four cold-coronavirus spikes were used, cells permitting, to probe CD4+ T cells of unexposed donors.

Specimen: CD4+ T cells from blood, cultured in vitro. V gene TRBV12-3 or TRBV12-4 combines with J gene TRBJ1-2, with TRBD1 matching 9 bases. The TCR originated in a human donor in good health. For the CDR3, the DNA is TGTGCCAGCACCTTAAAACCAGGGACAGGGAATGGCTACACCTTC. It translates to CASTLKPGTGNGYTF.